This is a list of T cell receptor beta chains from one sample in a study of CD8+CD57+ T cells in acquired aplastic anemia. TCRdb fed the reads into MiXCR, producing one record per CDR3 protein. The data contain about 180,000 distinct CDR3 sequences, almost 50% of them singletons. Material: sorted CD4+, CD8+, or CD8+CD57+ T cells (not recorded which) from PBMCs. These receptors were obtained from a human donor with aplastic anemia. The CDR3 runs from the conserved cysteine through the conserved F or W. The D gene is left open where the match is weak. Rows give clone size only sometimes, using once, few, many, or a class for an expanded clone.

v_gene: TRBV7-6; j_gene: TRBJ2-7; d_gene: .; abundance: .; CDR3aa: CASSLGRTTAYEQYF; CDR3nt: TGTGCCAGCAGCTTAGGTCGCACTACGGCCTACGAGCAGTACTTC
v_gene: TRBV7-8; j_gene: TRBJ1-3; d_gene: .; abundance: .; CDR3aa: CASSLEFGGFGNTVYF; CDR3nt: TGTGCCAGCAGCTTAGAGTTTGGGGGCTTTGGAAACACCGTATATTTT
v_gene: TRBV12-3/TRBV12-4; j_gene: TRBJ1-4; d_gene: .; abundance: .; CDR3aa: CASSFLRDNERLFF; CDR3nt: TGTGCCAGCAGTTTCTTGAGAGATAATGAAAGACTGTTTTTT
v_gene: TRBV20-1; j_gene: TRBJ1-1; d_gene: TRBD1; abundance: .; CDR3aa: CSAETQGGNSGEAFF; CDR3nt: TGCAGTGCCGAGACACAGGGGGGGAACAGTGGTGAAGCTTTCTTT
v_gene: TRBV11-2; j_gene: TRBJ1-2; d_gene: .; abundance: many; CDR3aa: CASSQEGAGGYTF; CDR3nt: TGTGCCAGCAGCCAAGAAGGGGCAGGTGGCTACACCTTC
v_gene: TRBV10-3; j_gene: TRBJ1-4; d_gene: TRBD1; abundance: .; CDR3aa: CAISSTGTGTEKLFF; CDR3nt: TGTGCCATCAGTTCTACCGGGACAGGGACTGAAAAACTGTTTTTT
v_gene: TRBV2; j_gene: TRBJ2-7; d_gene: TRBD2; abundance: .; CDR3aa: CASGVAAGGSYEQYF; CDR3nt: TGTGCCAGCGGGGTGGCAGCGGGAGGTTCGTACGAGCAGTACTTC
v_gene: TRBV29-1; j_gene: TRBJ1-1; d_gene: .; abundance: .; CDR3aa: CSVGGHPNTEAFF; CDR3nt: TGCAGCGTTGGGGGACACCCGAACACTGAAGCTTTCTTT
v_gene: TRBV5-6; j_gene: TRBJ1-1; d_gene: .; abundance: .; CDR3aa: CASSLAVVGTEAFF; CDR3nt: TGTGCCAGCAGCTTGGCGGTGGTGGGCACTGAAGCTTTCTTT
v_gene: TRBV7-9; j_gene: TRBJ1-4; d_gene: .; abundance: many; CDR3aa: CASSLSSTNEKLFF; CDR3nt: TGTGCCAGCAGCTTATCATCAACTAATGAAAAACTGTTTTTT
v_gene: TRBV2; j_gene: TRBJ1-2; d_gene: .; abundance: .; CDR3aa: CAFRQTFYGYTF; CDR3nt: TGTGCCTTCAGACAGACCTTCTATGGCTACACCTTC
v_gene: TRBV29-1; j_gene: TRBJ2-3; d_gene: .; abundance: .; CDR3aa: CSCGTLHTDTQYF; CDR3nt: TGCAGCTGTGGGACTCTACACACAGATACGCAGTATTTT
v_gene: TRBV16; j_gene: TRBJ2-7; d_gene: .; abundance: .; CDR3aa: CASRGTSYEQYF; CDR3nt: TGTGCCAGCAGAGGGACATCGTACGAGCAGTACTTC
v_gene: TRBV15; j_gene: TRBJ1-1; d_gene: .; abundance: few; CDR3aa: CATCAQGRSGTEAFF; CDR3nt: TGTGCCACCTGCGCCCAAGGGCGAAGTGGGACTGAAGCTTTCTTT
v_gene: TRBV14; j_gene: TRBJ2-1; d_gene: .; abundance: .; CDR3aa: CASSPARDYNEQFF; CDR3nt: TGTGCCAGCAGCCCCGCTAGGGACTACAATGAGCAGTTCTTC
v_gene: TRBV20-1; j_gene: TRBJ2-5; d_gene: .; abundance: many; CDR3aa: CSAKRQASQETQYF; CDR3nt: TGCAGTGCTAAAAGACAGGCCTCACAAGAGACCCAGTACTTC
v_gene: TRBV28; j_gene: TRBJ2-7; d_gene: .; abundance: few; CDR3aa: CASSRRSGAVYEQYF; CDR3nt: TGTGCCAGCAGTCGACGATCAGGGGCGGTCTACGAGCAGTACTTC
v_gene: TRBV5-1; j_gene: TRBJ1-4; d_gene: TRBD1; abundance: many; CDR3aa: CASRQDGQGTNEKLFF; CDR3nt: TGCGCCAGCAGACAGGATGGACAGGGGACGAATGAAAAACTGTTTTTT
v_gene: TRBV6-5; j_gene: TRBJ2-7; d_gene: .; abundance: many; CDR3aa: CASNWFRSEQYF; CDR3nt: TGTGCCAGCAATTGGTTCAGGTCAGAGCAGTACTTC
v_gene: TRBV5-1; j_gene: TRBJ2-3; d_gene: .; abundance: .; CDR3aa: CASSLPLPTDTQYF; CDR3nt: TGCGCCAGCAGCTTGCCACTCCCCACAGATACGCAGTATTTT
v_gene: TRBV11-2; j_gene: TRBJ2-3; d_gene: TRBD2; abundance: many; CDR3aa: CASSLEYRGGADTQYF; CDR3nt: TGTGCCAGCAGCTTAGAGTATCGGGGGGGCGCAGATACGCAGTATTTT
v_gene: TRBV10-2; j_gene: TRBJ2-3; d_gene: .; abundance: once; CDR3aa: CASSAGTGYTDTQYF; CDR3nt: TGCGCCAGCAGCGCCGGGACGGGCTACACAGATACGCAGTATTTT
v_gene: TRBV6-4; j_gene: TRBJ2-2; d_gene: .; abundance: many; CDR3aa: CASSVSENTGELFF; CDR3nt: TGTGCCAGCAGTGTAAGCGAAAACACCGGGGAGCTGTTTTTT
v_gene: TRBV7-2; j_gene: TRBJ1-6; d_gene: .; abundance: .; CDR3aa: CASSRTWTANSPLHF; CDR3nt: TGTGCCAGCAGCCGCACCTGGACGGCAAATTCACCCCTCCACTTT